The TCR beta chain described here comes from a study of human T cells and chemical hapten exposure. Germline-derived CDR1 and CDR2 are SGHNT and YENEEA. The CDR3 consists of 15 residues. Trimming took 5 bases from V and 1 from J; bases not matched to a gene: 5. TCRdb re-called the RACE reads with MiXCR, one entry per CDR3 protein. The sample includes about 100,000 distinct CDR3 sequences, more than 9.5% of them seen just once. Time point indicated: patch test 2, 6 weeks after DPC sensitization. The treatment: therapeutic diphenylcyclopropenone sensitization with weekly scalp DPC. The clonotype originates from a woman aged 40 to 50 with alopecia areata. Some clones in this sample may be carry-over from other donors' samples. The chain recombines TRBV11-3 with TRBJ1-1; 9 nucleotides line up with TRBD1. This specimen was whole blood, taken in connection with sensitization to the hapten diphenylcyclopropenone (DPC). The CDR3 here is CASSTGQGSNTEAFF. The CDR3 nucleotides read TGTGCCAGCAGCACGGGACAGGGCTCGAACACTGAAGCTTTCTTT.